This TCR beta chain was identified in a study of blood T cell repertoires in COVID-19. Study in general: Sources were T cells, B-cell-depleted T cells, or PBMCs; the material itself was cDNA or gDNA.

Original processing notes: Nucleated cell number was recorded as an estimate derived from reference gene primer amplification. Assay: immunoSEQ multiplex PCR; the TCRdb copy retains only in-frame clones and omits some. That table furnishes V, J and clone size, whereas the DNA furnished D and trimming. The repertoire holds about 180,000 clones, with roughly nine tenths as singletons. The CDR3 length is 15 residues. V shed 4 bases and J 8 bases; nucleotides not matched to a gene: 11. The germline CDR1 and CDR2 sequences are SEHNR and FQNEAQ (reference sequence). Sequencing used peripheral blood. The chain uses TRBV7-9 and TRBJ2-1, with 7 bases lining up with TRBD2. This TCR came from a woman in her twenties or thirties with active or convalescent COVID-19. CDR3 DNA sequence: TGTGCCAGCAGCTCCGGACTAGTCAAGTTGGATGAGCAGTTCTTC. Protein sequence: CASSSGLVKLDEQFF.